This TCR beta chain was observed in a study of cytomegalovirus exposure and HLA in healthy donors. The CDR3 sequence is 15 residues long. Germline values: CDR1 MRHNA, CDR2 SNTAGT. The V and J ends lost 5 bases and 1 base, in that order; junction bases with no gene match: 5. The PCR was carried out with 60 Vbeta primers and 13 Jbeta primers. The repertoire was sequenced with immunoSEQ multiplex PCR; TCRdb's copy has only in-frame clones and lacks some. The table includes about 70,000 clones, 60% to 80% detected once. The sequence came from a girl under 18 in good health and CMV-seropositive. The chain employs TRBV6-4 and TRBJ2-3; 8 nucleotides match TRBD2. The material sequenced was PBMCs. The CDR3 coding sequence is TGTGCCAGCAGTCAAGCGGGAGTTGGCACAGATACGCAGTATTTT. Its protein is CASSQAGVGTDTQYF.